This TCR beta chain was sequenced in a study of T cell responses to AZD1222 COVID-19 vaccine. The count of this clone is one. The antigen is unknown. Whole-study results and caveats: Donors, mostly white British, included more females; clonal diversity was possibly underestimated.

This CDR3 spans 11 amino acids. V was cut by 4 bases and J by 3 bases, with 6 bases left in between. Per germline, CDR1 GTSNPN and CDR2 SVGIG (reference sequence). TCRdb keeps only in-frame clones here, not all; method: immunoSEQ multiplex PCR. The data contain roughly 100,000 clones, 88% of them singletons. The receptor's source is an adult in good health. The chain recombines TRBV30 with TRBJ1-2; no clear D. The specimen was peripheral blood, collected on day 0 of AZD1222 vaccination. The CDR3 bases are TGTGCCTGGATGGGTCACTATGGCTACACCTTC. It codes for CAWMGHYGYTF.